This is a list of T cell receptor beta chains from one sample in a study of shared clonotypes between healthy human individuals. Assay used: immunoSEQ multiplex PCR; TCRdb lists only in-frame clones, some missing. The table shows a few million clones, with around 94% occurring only once. The sample was naive CD4+ T cells sorted from blood. These receptors were collected from a young man in good health. Both conserved end residues are part of each CDR3. A D gene is named only where the DNA matches it firmly. Only some rows state a clone size, as once, few, many or a class for expanded clones.

TGCGCCAGCAGCCCAGCCACCGCTAGCACAGATACGCAGTATTTT | CASSPATASTDTQYF | TRBV4-1 | . | TRBJ2-3 | .
TGTGCCAGCAGCTCTCGACTAGCGGGAGCGGAGACCCAGTACTTC | CASSSRLAGAETQYF | TRBV7-2 | TRBD2 | TRBJ2-5 | .
TGTGCCAGCAGCCCGGACCGATACTTGAACACTGAAGCTTTCTTT | CASSPDRYLNTEAFF | TRBV7-9 | . | TRBJ1-1 | .
TGTGCCAGCAGCTCCGACAGGGACGGCGAGCAGTACTTC | CASSSDRDGEQYF | TRBV7-9 | TRBD1 | TRBJ2-7 | .
TGTGCCAGCAGTTTGCCACTAGCGATGACAGATACGCAGTATTTT | CASSLPLAMTDTQYF | TRBV28 | TRBD2 | TRBJ2-3 | .
TGTGCCAGCTCACCACCTTTCGGACAGGGGGTTGGTGAAAAACTGTTTTTT | CASSPPFGQGVGEKLFF | TRBV18 | TRBD1 | TRBJ1-4 | .
TGTGCCAGCAGGTCAGGACCCGGTGGTTCCGATACGCAGTATTTT | CASRSGPGGSDTQYF | TRBV5-4 | . | TRBJ2-3 | .
TGTGCCAGCAGCTTTGTTGGCGATGAGCAGTTCTTC | CASSFVGDEQFF | TRBV7-9 | . | TRBJ2-1 | .
TGTGCCAGCTCTCCGGGGACTCCGAGGGAGCAGTACTTC | CASSPGTPREQYF | TRBV18 | . | TRBJ2-7 | .
TGCGCCAGCAGCTTGGAGAGAAACTATGGCTACACCTTC | CASSLERNYGYTF | TRBV5-1 | . | TRBJ1-2 | .
TGCGCCAGCAGCAGGGGAAACACCATATATTTT | CASSRGNTIYF | TRBV4-1 | . | TRBJ1-3 | .
TGCGCCAGCAGCCTAGCTAGCGGGGGTCACCCGAGATCCTACGAGCAGTACTTC | CASSLASGGHPRSYEQYF | TRBV4-1 | TRBD2 | TRBJ2-7 | .
TGTGCCAGCAGAGACGACAGCTTACTCCACTTT | CASRDDSLLHF | TRBV6-5 | . | TRBJ1-6 | few
TGTGCCAGCAGCTTGGGGGGTAGCGGGAGTGATACGCAGTATTTT | CASSLGGSGSDTQYF | TRBV5-4 | TRBD2 | TRBJ2-3 | .
TGTGCCAGCAGCTTCCGCCTTTACGAGCAGTACTTC | CASSFRLYEQYF | TRBV5-6 | . | TRBJ2-7 | .
TGCGCCAGCAGCCCCCCTGCGCGGGATACGCAGTATTTT | CASSPPARDTQYF | TRBV4-1 | . | TRBJ2-3 | .
TGCGCCAGCAGCTCTAGCGGGAACCAAGAGACCCAGTACTTC | CASSSSGNQETQYF | TRBV5-1 | TRBD2 | TRBJ2-5 | .
TGTGCCAGCTCACCACCGGGTGAGACAGGGAGAAGCTATGGCTACACCTTC | CASSPPGETGRSYGYTF | TRBV18 | TRBD1 | TRBJ1-2 | .
TGCAGCGTCCCCGTGGGGGGGGTGAACACTGAAGCTTTCTTT | CSVPVGGVNTEAFF | TRBV29-1 | . | TRBJ1-1 | .
TGTGCCAGCAGTTCCCTAGACAGGTTCTACGAGCAGTACTTC | CASSSLDRFYEQYF | TRBV28 | . | TRBJ2-7 | .
TGTGCCAGCAGTGAAGCGCCCAGCGGGAGGAATGAGCAGTTCTTC | CASSEAPSGRNEQFF | TRBV6-1 | TRBD2 | TRBJ2-1 | .
TGTGCCAGTAGTTTTCGACAGGGCAGTATGTACGGAGATACGCAGTATTTT | CASSFRQGSMYGDTQYF | TRBV19 | TRBD1 | TRBJ2-3 | once
TGTGCCCACGCGGCCTCCTTCAACACCATATATTTT | CAHAASFNTIYF | TRBV10-3 | . | TRBJ1-3 | once
TGTGCCTGGAGAGGCCAGGGGCTCTATGGCTACACCTTC | CAWRGQGLYGYTF | TRBV30 | . | TRBJ1-2 | .
TGCGCCAGCAGCTCCTATCCGGGGACAGGGATTACCTACAATGAGCAGTTCTTC | CASSSYPGTGITYNEQFF | TRBV5-1 | TRBD1 | TRBJ2-1 | .
TGCGCCAGCAGCCAAGATGGGGGACACAATCAGCCCCAGCATTTT | CASSQDGGHNQPQHF | TRBV4-1 | . | TRBJ1-5 | .
TGTGCCAGCACCTTACTAGCCAGCGGGGGAGGTACGCAGTATTTT | CASTLLASGGGTQYF | TRBV6-5 | TRBD2 | TRBJ2-3 | .
TGTGCCAGCAGTGAGGGACAGGGAGGTGAAAAACTGTTTTTT | CASSEGQGGEKLFF | TRBV6-1 | TRBD1 | TRBJ1-4 | .
TGTGCCAGCAGTAAGCAGGGGATTGGAAACACCATATATTTT | CASSKQGIGNTIYF | TRBV6-5 | . | TRBJ1-3 | .
TGCGCCAGCAGCTTGGCCCCTAGCGGGAGAATGGACGGGGAGCTGTTTTTT | CASSLAPSGRMDGELFF | TRBV5-1 | TRBD2 | TRBJ2-2 | .
TGTGCCAGCAGCCAAGAATCCAGGGTAGATGAAGCTTTCTTT | CASSQESRVDEAFF | TRBV14 | . | TRBJ1-1 | once
TGTGCCAGCAGCCCCATCTCCGGGACAGGGGGCGCCAGCCAGTACTTC | CASSPISGTGGASQYF | TRBV5-6 | TRBD1 | TRBJ2-4 | .
TGTGCCAGCAAAAACAGGCCGCGGGAGACCCAGTACTTC | CASKNRPRETQYF | TRBV28 | . | TRBJ2-5 | .
TGTGCCAGCAGTGAAGTGAACAGGGGCACAGATACGCAGTATTTT | CASSEVNRGTDTQYF | TRBV2 | . | TRBJ2-3 | .
TGTGCCAGCAGTGACCTCAGGACTAGCGGGGGTACGCAGTATTTT | CASSDLRTSGGTQYF | TRBV6-1 | TRBD2 | TRBJ2-3 | .
TGTGCCAGCAGCTCCTGGACTAGTATTGAGACCCAGTACTTC | CASSSWTSIETQYF | TRBV7-9 | TRBD2 | TRBJ2-5 | .
TGTGCCAGCAGCATCTCCGGGACAGGGACCTACGAGCAGTACTTC | CASSISGTGTYEQYF | TRBV5-8 | TRBD1 | TRBJ2-7 | .
TGTGCCAGCCGATTAGCGGGAATCTACAATGAGCAGTTCTTC | CASRLAGIYNEQFF | TRBV2 | TRBD2 | TRBJ2-1 | .
TGTGCCAGCATTTCAGGCAGGCCGTACTTC | CASISGRPYF | TRBV6-4 | . | TRBJ2-7 | .
TGTGCCAGCAGCAAGGTGGCAGGGAATGGCGAGCAGTACTTC | CASSKVAGNGEQYF | TRBV21-1 | . | TRBJ2-7 | .
TGTGCCAGCAGTCAAACGGGGGTAATGGGAGGTAATGAAAAACTGTTTTTT | CASSQTGVMGGNEKLFF | TRBV27 | . | TRBJ1-4 | .
TGTGCCAGCAGACGGGACAAGAGTTACAATGAGCAGTTCTTC | CASRRDKSYNEQFF | TRBV6-5 | . | TRBJ2-1 | .
TGTGCCAGCAGCGGGGACAGTTTCACTGAAGCTTTCTTT | CASSGDSFTEAFF | TRBV2 | TRBD1 | TRBJ1-1 | few
TGTGCCAGCAGTGATTGGGGCGGTCAAGAGACCCAGTACTTC | CASSDWGGQETQYF | TRBV25-1 | . | TRBJ2-5 | .
TGCGCCAGCAGCTGGACTAGCGGGACCGGGGAGCTGTTTTTT | CASSWTSGTGELFF | TRBV5-1 | TRBD2 | TRBJ2-2 | .
TGTGCCGGGGAAGGCCACAAAAAGGGTGGCTACACCTTC | CAGEGHKKGGYTF | TRBV30 | . | TRBJ1-2 | .
TGTGCTAGTGGTTTGCCTATAAAAGGGCCCTACGAGCAGTACTTC | CASGLPIKGPYEQYF | TRBV12-5 | . | TRBJ2-7 | .
TGTGCCAGCAGCCAAGAGAAAGCGGGGGGGCCCGGGGAGCTGTTTTTT | CASSQEKAGGPGELFF | TRBV4-2 | TRBD2 | TRBJ2-2 | once
TGTGCCAGCAGCCGAGAGGCGGGGGTATCCTACGAGCAGTACTTC | CASSREAGVSYEQYF | TRBV2 | TRBD2 | TRBJ2-7 | once
TGCGCCAGCAGCCAAGAATGGGCTAGCACAGATACGCAGTATTTT | CASSQEWASTDTQYF | TRBV4-1 | . | TRBJ2-3 | .
TGTGCCAGTAGTGTGCCGGGACAGGCGATTAATTCACCCCTCCACTTT | CASSVPGQAINSPLHF | TRBV19 | TRBD1 | TRBJ1-6 | .
TGTGCCAGCAGCCGCCCTGGGTCCCAAGAGACCCAGTACTTC | CASSRPGSQETQYF | TRBV6-5 | . | TRBJ2-5 | .
TGTGCCAGCAGCCAGGACAGGACGGGGCAGCCCCAGCATTTT | CASSQDRTGQPQHF | TRBV11-2 | TRBD1 | TRBJ1-5 | .
TGTGCCAGTAGTCAGGGACAGGGGAGCACTGAAGCTTTCTTT | CASSQGQGSTEAFF | TRBV19 | TRBD1 | TRBJ1-1 | .
TGTGCCAGCCAACAGGGGACTGGAAACACCATATATTTT | CASQQGTGNTIYF | TRBV7-9 | TRBD1 | TRBJ1-3 | .
TGTGCCAGCAGCGTTACCTCGGTACAGGCAGATACGCAGTATTTT | CASSVTSVQADTQYF | TRBV9 | . | TRBJ2-3 | .
TGTGCCAGCTCACGCCTCGACAGCCAACGGGGAGAAGCTTTCTTT | CASSRLDSQRGEAFF | TRBV18 | . | TRBJ1-1 | .
TGTGCCAGCAGGTTCGGGACAACCAGCAATCAGCCCCAGCATTTT | CASRFGTTSNQPQHF | TRBV28 | . | TRBJ1-5 | few
TGCGCCAGCAGCCCTCCGGGACAGGGGTATTCCTACGAGCAGTACTTC | CASSPPGQGYSYEQYF | TRBV5-1 | TRBD1 | TRBJ2-7 | .
TGTGCCAGCAGTTACGATCCAGCTGCTCTGGGTGAGCAGTTCTTC | CASSYDPAALGEQFF | TRBV6-6 | . | TRBJ2-1 | .